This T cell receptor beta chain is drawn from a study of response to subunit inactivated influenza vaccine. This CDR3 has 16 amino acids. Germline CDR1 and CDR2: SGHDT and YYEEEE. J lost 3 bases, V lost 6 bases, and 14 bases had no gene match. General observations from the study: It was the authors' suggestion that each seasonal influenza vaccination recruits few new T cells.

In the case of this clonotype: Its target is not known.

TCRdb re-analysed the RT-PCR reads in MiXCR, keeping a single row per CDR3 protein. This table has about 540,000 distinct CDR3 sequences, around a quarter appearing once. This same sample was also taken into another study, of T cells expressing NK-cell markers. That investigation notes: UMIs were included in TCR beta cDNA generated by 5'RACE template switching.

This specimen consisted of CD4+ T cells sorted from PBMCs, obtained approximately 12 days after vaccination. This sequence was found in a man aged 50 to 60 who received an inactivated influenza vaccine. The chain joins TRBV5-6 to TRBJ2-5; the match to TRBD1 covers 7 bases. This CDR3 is CASNTRARGLEETQYF. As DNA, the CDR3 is TGTGCCAGCAATACCCGCGCGAGGGGGCTTGAAGAGACCCAGTACTTC. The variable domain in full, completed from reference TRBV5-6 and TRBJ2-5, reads DAGVTQSPTHLIKTRGQQVTLRCSPKSGHDTVSWYQQALGQGPQFIFQYYEEEERQRGNFPDRFSGHQFPNYSSELNVNALLLGDSALYLCASNTRARGLEETQYFGPGTRLLVL.